Presented here are 6 T cell receptor beta chains from one specimen sequenced in a study of T cells in pancreatic ductal adenocarcinoma. Assay used: immunoSEQ multiplex PCR; TCRdb lists only in-frame clones, some missing. Among about 2,500 clones, roughly 89% were seen once, and the ten largest hold around 7%. No neoadjuvant therapy was given to the selected pancreatic ductal adenocarcinoma patients before their surgery. Specimen: pancreatic tumor tissue. Receptors were obtained from a human donor with pancreatic ductal adenocarcinoma.

The rearrangement joins TRBV11-1 to TRBJ2-1; the D is unclear. The V end was cut by 5 bases, the J end by 7 bases, with 12 bases between. CDR1 and CDR2 from the germline V gene are SGHAT and FQDESV (reference sequence). The CDR3 length is 13 residues. The CDR3 bases are TGTGCCAGCAGCCCCCCCGCTATTAATGAGCAGTTCTTC. Translating it yields CASSPPAINEQFF.

J is TRBJ2-1 and V is TRBV6-5, with a possible D match to TRBD1 (6 bases). The CDR3 is 15 amino acids. Deletions cut 2 bases from V and 0 bases from J, with 8 bases between. Germline V lookup: CDR1 MNHEY, CDR2 SVGAGI. The CDR3 coding sequence is TGTGCCAGCAGTTACGGGGGCCTCTCCTACAATGAGCAGTTCTTC. This gives the protein CASSYGGLSYNEQFF.

The sample holds a few counts of this clone. The chain joins TRBV10-3 to TRBJ1-5, with 7 nucleotides matching TRBD1. The germline V gene has CDR1 ENHRY and CDR2 SYGVKD. Unmatched junction bases numbered 4, after V lost 8 bases and J lost 3 bases. There are 13 residues in the CDR3. The CDR3 region is CAIGQEPNQPQHF. The CDR3, as DNA: TGTGCCATCGGACAGGAGCCCAATCAGCCCCAGCATTTT.

The genes are TRBV15 and TRBJ2-2; TRBD2 agrees at 11 bases. J lost 5 bases, V lost 5 bases, and 10 bases had no gene match. The CDR3 runs to 17 residues. The germline V gene has CDR1 LNHNV and CDR2 YYDKDF (reference sequence). This CDR3 reads CATSATSGSLGTGELFF. Written as DNA, the CDR3 is TGTGCCACCAGCGCAACTAGCGGGAGTTTGGGAACCGGGGAGCTGTTTTTT.

This chain connects TRBV5-1 to TRBJ2-5, with a tentative D call TRBD2 (6 bases). CDR1 is SGHRS and CDR2 is YFSETQ in the germline V gene. V gave up 0 bases and J gave up 1 base, with 10 bases separating them. This CDR3 has 15 amino acids. This chain's CDR3 is CASSLVPGLQETQYF. The CDR3 DNA is TGCGCCAGCAGCTTGGTGCCGGGACTCCAAGAGACCCAGTACTTC.

The chain joins TRBV19 to TRBJ2-1, with a tentative D call TRBD2 (5 bases). The germline V and J ends were trimmed by 3 bases and 3 bases, with 9 bases remaining between them. The CDR3 covers 14 residues. Germline V gene sequence: CDR1 LNHDA, CDR2 SQIVND (reference sequence). The CDR3 sequence: CASSISSIYNEQFF. CDR3 nucleotides: TGTGCCAGTAGTATCTCTAGCATCTACAATGAGCAGTTCTTC.